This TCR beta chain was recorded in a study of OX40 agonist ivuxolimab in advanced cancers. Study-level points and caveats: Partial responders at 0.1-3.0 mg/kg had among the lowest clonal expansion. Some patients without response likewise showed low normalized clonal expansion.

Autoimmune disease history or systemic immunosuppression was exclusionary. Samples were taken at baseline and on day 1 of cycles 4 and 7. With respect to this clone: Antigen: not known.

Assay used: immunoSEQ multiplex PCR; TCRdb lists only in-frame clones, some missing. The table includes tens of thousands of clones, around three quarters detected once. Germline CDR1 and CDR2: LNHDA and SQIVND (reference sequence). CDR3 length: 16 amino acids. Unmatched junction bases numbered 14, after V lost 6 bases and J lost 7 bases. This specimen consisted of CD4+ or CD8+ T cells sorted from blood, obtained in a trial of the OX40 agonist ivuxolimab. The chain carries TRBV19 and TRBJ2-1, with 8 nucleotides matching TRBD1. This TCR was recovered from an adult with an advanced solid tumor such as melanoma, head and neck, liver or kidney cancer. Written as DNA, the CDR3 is TGTGCCAGTAGCCCCATGGGCGCACAGGGGGGAAATGAGCAGTTCTTC. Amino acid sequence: CASSPMGAQGGNEQFF.